This TCR beta chain appears in the sequencing data of a study of OX40 agonist ivuxolimab in advanced cancers. Germline-derived CDR1 and CDR2 are SEHNR and FQNEAQ (reference sequence). The CDR3 extends over 12 amino acids. This table comes from immunoSEQ multiplex PCR, and its TCRdb copy is limited to in-frame clones, with some not included. The sample includes nearly 50,000 clones, about 81% of them seen just once. The chain has TRBV7-9 and TRBJ1-2; TRBD1 matches 7 bases. Here the sequenced sample was CD4+ or CD8+ T cells sorted from blood, taken in a trial of the OX40 agonist ivuxolimab. This receptor was obtained from an adult with an advanced solid tumor such as melanoma, head and neck, liver or kidney cancer. The CDR3 region is CATDRSNYGYTF. Here the CDR3 DNA reads TGTGCTACGGACAGGTCCAACTATGGCTACACCTTC.